What follows are 19 T cell receptor beta chains derived from one specimen sequenced in a study of OX40 agonist ivuxolimab in advanced cancers. The method behind the library was the immunoSEQ multiplex PCR assay. The table comes from immuneACCESS by way of TCRdb, which keeps in-frame sequences with V and J called. Part of the clones is missing from these tables; in studies checked, under half for an unresolved V gene and the rest for unknown reasons. For this sample there are about 46,000 clones; about 87% appear just once. Around 10% of the sample is in the top ten clones. The sample was CD4+ or CD8+ T cells sorted from blood, taken in a trial of the OX40 agonist ivuxolimab. The source of these receptors is an adult with an advanced solid tumor such as melanoma, head and neck, liver or kidney cancer.

The gene calls are TRBV7-9 and TRBJ2-5; maybe TRBD1 (5 bases). CDR3 length equals 13 residues. V lost 5 bases, J lost 5 bases, and 12 bases lay in between. In germline, CDR1 is SEHNR, CDR2 FQNEAQ (reference sequence). Written as DNA, the CDR3 is TGTGCCAGCAGCATCGACAGATCGGAGACCCAGTACTTC. Translation gives CASSIDRSETQYF.

The chain employs TRBV5-5 and TRBJ2-1; 8 positions match TRBD2. The germline CDR1 and CDR2 sequences are SGHKS and YYEKEE (reference sequence). The trim removed 1 base at V and 6 bases at J, leaving 3 bases unmatched. CDR3 length equals 14 residues. The CDR3: CASSLWREVNEQFF. CDR3 nucleotides: TGTGCCAGCAGCTTGTGGCGGGAGGTCAATGAGCAGTTCTTC.

The chain is built from TRBV5-4 and TRBJ1-2; no reliable D call. Trimming stripped 0 bases from V and 3 bases from J, with 9 bases between. CDR1 is SGHNT, CDR2 YYREEE, per germline (reference sequence). This CDR3 region has 14 residues. The CDR3 is CASSLDPVYYGYTF. The DNA for the CDR3 is TGTGCCAGCAGCTTGGATCCAGTGTACTATGGCTACACCTTC.

The chain employs TRBV10-3 and TRBJ1-1; D gene unclear. V dropped 10 bases and J dropped 8 bases, with 14 bases sitting between them. The CDR3 runs 11 residues. Germline CDR1 and CDR2: ENHRY and SYGVKD. The CDR3 coding sequence is TGTGCCACCCAACATGGCTTGGAAGCTTTCTTT. Its protein product is CATQHGLEAFF.

The V call is TRBV9, the J call TRBJ2-1; TRBD2 is a possible D gene (5 bases). The CDR3 is 14 residues long. V lost 3 bases to trimming and J lost 4 bases, with 11 bases between them. Per germline, CDR1 SGDLS and CDR2 YYNGEE. The CDR3 reads CASSEDLLYNEQFF. The CDR3 DNA sequence: TGTGCCAGCAGCGAGGACTTGCTTTACAATGAGCAGTTCTTC.

The gene calls are TRBV2 and TRBJ1-2; D unresolved. V shed 7 bases and J shed 2 bases, with 14 bases lying between them. In germline, CDR1 is SNHLY, CDR2 FYNNEI. This CDR3 comprises 14 residues. CDR3 nucleotides: TGTGCCAGCATGGGTCCGCCCTCAAACTATGGCTACACCTTC. Translating gives CASMGPPSNYGYTF.

This chain joins TRBV7-2 and TRBJ2-1, with 10 bases fitting TRBD2. Germline V gene sequence: CDR1 SGHTA, CDR2 FQGNSA. This CDR3 comprises 15 residues. Unmatched junction bases numbered 6, after V lost 5 bases and J lost 5 bases. In nucleotides, the CDR3 is TGTGCCAGCAGCCCACGGACTAGCGGACACAATGAGCAGTTCTTC. Its translation: CASSPRTSGHNEQFF.

The chain joins TRBV6-6 to TRBJ1-4, with D unresolved. The CDR3 length is 15 residues. Deletions cut 2 bases from V and 3 bases from J, with 10 bases between. The germline V gene encodes CDR1 MNHNY and CDR2 SVGAGI (reference sequence). Written as DNA, the CDR3 is TGTGCCAGCAGTTACAGGGAGTTCGCTAATGAAAAACTGTTTTTT. Translating it yields CASSYREFANEKLFF.

The chain uses TRBV4-2 and TRBJ2-7; no definite D call. Germline CDR1 and CDR2: LGHNA and YNFKEQ. V lost 5 bases to trimming and J lost 1 base, with 21 bases between them. This CDR3 region has 17 residues. CDR3 protein: CASSNIGAAGWSYEQYF. CDR3 DNA: TGTGCCAGCAGCAACATCGGTGCGGCAGGATGGTCCTACGAGCAGTACTTC.

This clone has a single count. The chain couples TRBV19 to TRBJ1-5; 8 bases align to TRBD1. CDR3 length equals 15 residues. The V gene end was trimmed by 2 bases and the J gene end by 9 bases; junction bases not matched to a gene: 9. Germline V gene lookup returns CDR1 LNHDA and CDR2 SQIVND (reference sequence). CDR3 amino acids: CASSISATGGRPQHF. The CDR3 nucleotides read TGTGCCAGTAGTATATCGGCCACAGGGGGTAGGCCCCAGCATTTT. Full variable domain (missing parts from reference TRBV19 and TRBJ1-5): DGGITQSPKYLFRKEGQNVTLSCEQNLNHDAMYWYRQDPGQGLRLIYYSQIVNDFQKGDIAEGYSVSREKKESFPLTVTSAQKNPTAFYLCASSISATGGRPQHFGDGTRLSIL.

The chain carries TRBV9 and TRBJ1-2; D call uncertain. The CDR3 sequence is 11 residues long. The V gene lost 9 bases and the J gene lost 7 bases, with 13 bases spanning the gap. The germline CDR1 and CDR2 sequences are SGDLS and YYNGEE. The CDR3 nucleotides read TGTGCCACCCGGATTGGACCTGGCTACACCTTC. Protein: CATRIGPGYTF.

This chain connects TRBV30 to TRBJ2-3; D might be TRBD2 (6 bases). Germline V gives CDR1 GTSNPN, CDR2 SVGIG (reference sequence). The CDR3 has 17 residues. The V end lost 0 bases, the J end lost 2 bases, and 18 bases lay between the germline ends. CDR3 sequence: CAWSVSLGGIFTDTQYF. As DNA, the CDR3 is TGTGCCTGGAGTGTTTCGTTGGGCGGGATTTTCACAGATACGCAGTATTTT.

V and J are TRBV9 and TRBJ2-2, with 7 bases that match TRBD1. The V gene end was trimmed by 2 bases and the J gene end by 1 base; junction bases not matched to a gene: 2. The CDR3 length is 15 residues. Germline-derived CDR1 and CDR2 are SGDLS and YYNGEE. The CDR3 loop reads CASSVRQGNTGELFF. CDR3 sequence (DNA): TGTGCCAGCAGCGTTAGACAGGGGAACACCGGGGAGCTGTTTTTT.

As to this clone: The junction does not match germline at one end; this may be a read error. This chain connects TRBV30 to TRBJ2-4; TRBD2 matches 7 bases. The CDR3 is 15 amino acids. Germline-derived CDR1 and CDR2 are GTSNPN and SVGIG (reference sequence). CDR3 bases: TGTGCCTGGACGGATGAAACCGCGGGGGAAAAAATTCAGTACTTC. Translation: CAWTDETAGEKIQYF.

For this clone: An end of the junction does not agree with germline; a read error may underlie this. V usage is TRBV7-7 and J usage is TRBJ2-5; weak D call: TRBD1 (6 bases). The germline V gene has CDR1 SSHAT and CDR2 FNYEAQ (reference sequence). CDR3 length equals 15 residues. CDR3 sequence: CASSTGWQGQETQYF. CDR3 coding DNA: TGTGCTAGCAGCACCGGTTGGCAGGGGCAAGAGACCCAGTACTTC.

This clone appeared a single time. This rearrangement joins TRBV13 to TRBJ2-7, with 8 bases aligning to TRBD2. The CDR3 covers 13 residues. V dropped 5 bases and J dropped 3; count of bases not matched to a gene: 3. The germline V gene has CDR1 PRHDT and CDR2 FYEKMQ (reference sequence). The CDR3, as DNA: TGTGCCAGCAGCCGGGGGGGCCACTACGAGCAGTACTTC. Its translation: CASSRGGHYEQYF.

This clone has a handful of counts. This rearrangement joins TRBV10-3 to TRBJ1-4; D is unclear. The germline V gene has CDR1 ENHRY and CDR2 SYGVKD. V was shortened by 2 bases and J by 0 bases, with 7 bases between the two germline ends. This CDR3 is 15 amino acids long. The CDR3 sequence: CAISEEAATNEKLFF. In DNA form, the CDR3 reads TGTGCCATCAGTGAGGAGGCAGCAACTAATGAAAAACTGTTTTTT.

The chain uses TRBV7-9 and TRBJ2-5; D is perhaps TRBD2 (5 bases). Germline CDR1 and CDR2: SEHNR and FQNEAQ (reference sequence). The V and J ends lost 1 base and 5 bases respectively, with 11 bases between them. The CDR3 covers 14 residues. The CDR3 sequence: CASSLVGGEETQYF. The CDR3 DNA sequence: TGTGCCAGCAGCTTAGTCGGAGGCGAGGAGACCCAGTACTTC.

The rearrangement links TRBV7-8 to TRBJ1-5, with D tentatively TRBD1 (5 bases). The CDR3 is 16 amino acids. Germline V CDR1 and CDR2: SGHVS, FQNEAQ. V lost 3 bases, J lost 4 bases, and 16 bases lay in between. The CDR3 DNA reads TGTGCCAGCAGCTTCGACTGGGGGGGAGGAAATCAGCCCCAGCATTTT. As protein: CASSFDWGGGNQPQHF. The full variable domain, with the rest looked up from reference TRBV7-8 and TRBJ1-5, is GAGVSQSPRYKVAKRGQDVALRCDPISGHVSLFWYQQALGQGPEFLTYFQNEAQLDKSGLPSDRFFAERPEGSVSTLKIQRTQQEDSAVYLCASSFDWGGGNQPQHFGDGTRLSIL.